The clone carrying this TCR beta chain was observed a few times. Antigen unknown. It was 9.5 to 10 milliliters of peripheral blood that were drawn from each donor. The data belong to a study of blood T cells in healthy people across ages. Trimming cost V 5 bases and J 3 bases; bases outside gene matches: 7. Germline V lookup: CDR1 SNHLY, CDR2 FYNNEI. This CDR3 is 17 amino acids long. Then a second PCR, running roughly 7 to 11 cycles, was carried out with a sample-barcoded 5' primer and a J-beta primer mix. TCRdb ran MiXCR on the 5' RACE reads and lists one entry per CDR3 protein. This table holds approximately 1,100,000 distinct CDR3 sequences, more than 40% found once. General study points: With donor CMV status unknown, expanded clonotype changes were possibly confounded. Whereas aged donors had fewer naive CD4+ cells, long-lived donors had more of them and higher diversity. Diversity figures derived from one million T cells were judged to underestimate the true value.

The receptor was isolated from a woman in her fifties or sixties in good health. The chain recombines TRBV2 with TRBJ2-1, with 13 nucleotides matching TRBD2. Sequencing was performed on blood. The CDR3 DNA reads as TGTGCCAGCAGTACCTGGACTAGCGGGGGTGACTACAATGAGCAGTTCTTC. Amino acids: CASSTWTSGGDYNEQFF.